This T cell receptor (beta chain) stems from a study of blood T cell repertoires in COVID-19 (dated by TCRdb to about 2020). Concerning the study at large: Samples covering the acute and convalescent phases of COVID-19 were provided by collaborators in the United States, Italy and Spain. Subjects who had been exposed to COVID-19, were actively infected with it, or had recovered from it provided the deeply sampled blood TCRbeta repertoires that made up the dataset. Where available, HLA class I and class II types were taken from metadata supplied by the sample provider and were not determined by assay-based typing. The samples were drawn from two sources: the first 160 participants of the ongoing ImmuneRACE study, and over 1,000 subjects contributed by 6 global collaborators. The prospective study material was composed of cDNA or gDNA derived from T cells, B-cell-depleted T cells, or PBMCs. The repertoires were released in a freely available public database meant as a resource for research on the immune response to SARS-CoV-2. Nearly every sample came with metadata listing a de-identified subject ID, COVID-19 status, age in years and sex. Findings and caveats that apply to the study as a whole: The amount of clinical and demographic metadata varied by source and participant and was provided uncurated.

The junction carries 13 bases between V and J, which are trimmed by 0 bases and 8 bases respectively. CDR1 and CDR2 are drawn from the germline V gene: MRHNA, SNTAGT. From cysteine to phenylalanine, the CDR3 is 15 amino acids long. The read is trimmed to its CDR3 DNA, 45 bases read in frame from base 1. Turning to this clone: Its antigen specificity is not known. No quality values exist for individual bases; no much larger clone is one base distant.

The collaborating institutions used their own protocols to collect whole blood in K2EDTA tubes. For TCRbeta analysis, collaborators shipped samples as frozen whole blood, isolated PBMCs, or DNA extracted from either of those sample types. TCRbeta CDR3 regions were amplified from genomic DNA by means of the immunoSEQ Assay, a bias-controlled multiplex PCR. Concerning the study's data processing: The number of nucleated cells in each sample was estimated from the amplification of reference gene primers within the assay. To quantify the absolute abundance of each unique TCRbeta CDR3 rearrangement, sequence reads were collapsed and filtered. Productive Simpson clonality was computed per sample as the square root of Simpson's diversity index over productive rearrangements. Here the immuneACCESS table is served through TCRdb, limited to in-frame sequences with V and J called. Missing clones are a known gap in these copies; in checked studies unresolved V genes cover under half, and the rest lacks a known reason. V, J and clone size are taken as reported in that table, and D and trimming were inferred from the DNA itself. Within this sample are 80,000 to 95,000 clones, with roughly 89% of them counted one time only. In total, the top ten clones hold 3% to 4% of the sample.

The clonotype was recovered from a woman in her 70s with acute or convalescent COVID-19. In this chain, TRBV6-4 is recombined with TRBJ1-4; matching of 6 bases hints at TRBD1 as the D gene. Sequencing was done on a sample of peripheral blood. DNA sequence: TGTGCCAGCAGTGACTCCCCAGGGGTGGGAGAAAAACTGTTTTTT. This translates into CASSDSPGVGEKLFF.